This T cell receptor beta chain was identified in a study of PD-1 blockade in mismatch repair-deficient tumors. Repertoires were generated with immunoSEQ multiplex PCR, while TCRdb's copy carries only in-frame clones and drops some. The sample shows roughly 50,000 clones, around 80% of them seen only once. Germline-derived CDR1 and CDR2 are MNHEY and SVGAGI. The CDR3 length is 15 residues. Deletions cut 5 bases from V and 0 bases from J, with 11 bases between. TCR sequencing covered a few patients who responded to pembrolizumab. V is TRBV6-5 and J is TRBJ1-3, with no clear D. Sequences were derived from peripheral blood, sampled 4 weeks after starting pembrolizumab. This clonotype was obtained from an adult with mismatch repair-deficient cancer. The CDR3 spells CASSPTASSGNTIYF. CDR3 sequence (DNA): TGTGCCAGCAGTCCAACCGCGAGCTCTGGAAACACCATATATTTT.